The clone carrying this T cell receptor beta chain was detected only once. The antigen is undetermined. This sample is drawn from a study of CD8 T cells in ankylosing spondylitis. Study findings and constraints: What appeared characteristic of ankylosing spondylitis blood was a TCR beta motif of fewer than ten highly homologous variants.

TCRdb redid the calling of the 5' RACE reads with MiXCR, one entry per CDR3 protein. The sample lists 700,000 or so distinct CDR3 sequences, 15% to 20% occurring once. Sequenced sample: blood, either unsorted or a sorted T cell fraction (not recorded which). This TCR derives from a male donor with ankylosing spondylitis.

CDR3 sequence (DNA): TGTGCCTGGAGTCCCGGACAGGGAGGAGAGACCCAGTACTTC. This encodes CAWSPGQGGETQYF. The V call is TRBV30, the J call TRBJ2-5, with 8 positions matching TRBD1. Germline CDR1 GTSNPN, CDR2 SVGIG (reference sequence). The CDR3 is 14 residues long. The junction had 6 bases not matched to a gene; V was cut back by 2 bases and J by 4 bases.